These T cell receptor beta chains were read from a single sample in a study of T cells after yellow fever vaccination. TCRdb redid the calling of the 5' RACE reads with MiXCR, one entry per CDR3 protein. The sample includes some 340,000 distinct CDR3 sequences, about 4% seen only once; the top ten take roughly 25%. Source: PBMCs, taken 5 days after the yellow fever booster vaccination. The origin of the receptors is a man aged 18 to 35 who received the YFV17D yellow fever vaccine. CDR3s include the opening cysteine and the closing phenylalanine or tryptophan. Some rows have no size entry. The others give once, few or many, or a class for an expanded clone.

size: few; V: TRBV5-1; J: TRBJ2-3; CDR3: CASSTLTATSTDTQYF
size: many; V: TRBV7-2; J: TRBJ1-2; CDR3: CASSSRQGDGYTF
size: NA; V: TRBV20-1; J: TRBJ2-1; CDR3: CSARGEWGSSYNEQFF
size: NA; V: TRBV7-3; J: TRBJ2-1; CDR3: CASSSGASGGSEQFF
size: few; V: TRBV6-4; J: TRBJ1-1; CDR3: CASSDSRRGSTEAFF
size: few; V: TRBV4-2; J: TRBJ2-7; CDR3: CASSQGAGYTYEQYF
size: many; V: TRBV20-1; J: TRBJ1-1; CDR3: CSARDLAGGTEAFF
size: NA; V: TRBV18; J: TRBJ1-4; CDR3: CASSPTGGEEKLFF
size: NA; V: TRBV10-3; J: TRBJ2-2; CDR3: CAISESRNAGELFF
size: NA; V: TRBV18; J: TRBJ1-6; CDR3: CASSPDRGQGSPLHF
size: NA; V: TRBV20-1; J: TRBJ2-3; CDR3: CSASGAGPETDTQYF
size: many; V: TRBV7-3; J: TRBJ2-1; CDR3: CASSLTEGEQFF
size: few; V: TRBV27; J: TRBJ1-5; CDR3: CASSWGVNQPQHF
size: few; V: TRBV27; J: TRBJ2-1; CDR3: CASSPSPGTGPRDEQFF
size: many; V: TRBV11-1; J: TRBJ2-3; CDR3: CASSPRIPDTQYF
size: NA; V: TRBV2; J: TRBJ1-2; CDR3: CASRTGGSYGYTF
size: few; V: TRBV2; J: TRBJ1-1; CDR3: CASRGTKDRDTEAFF
size: few; V: TRBV12-3/TRBV12-4; J: TRBJ2-2; CDR3: CASSFVQGIGGELFF
size: many; V: TRBV6-5; J: TRBJ1-1; CDR3: CASSYSGGPEAFF
size: NA; V: TRBV7-2; J: TRBJ2-2; CDR3: CASSSEAGKNTGELFF
size: many; V: TRBV15; J: TRBJ2-4; CDR3: CATCDPPSGIQYF
size: many; V: TRBV5-1; J: TRBJ1-4; CDR3: CASSLVQGSRVEKLFF
size: NA; V: TRBV6-5; J: TRBJ1-2; CDR3: CASTKDRDYGYTF
size: few; V: TRBV7-9; J: TRBJ1-1; CDR3: CASSWFGGNTEAFF
size: few; V: TRBV6-5; J: TRBJ2-7; CDR3: CASKPVMGGEQYF
size: many; V: TRBV2; J: TRBJ1-5; CDR3: CASTLETDQPQHF
size: many; V: TRBV24-1; J: TRBJ1-1; CDR3: CATATGALGAFF
size: few; V: TRBV20-1; J: TRBJ1-2; CDR3: CSARDLGQGRVYGYTF
size: many; V: TRBV5-6; J: TRBJ1-2; CDR3: CASRLTGTGGNYGYTF
size: many; V: TRBV7-8; J: TRBJ1-1; CDR3: CASSLEGNEAFF
size: NA; V: TRBV14; J: TRBJ1-4; CDR3: CASSQEGAVRKLFF
size: NA; V: TRBV12-3/TRBV12-4; J: TRBJ1-2; CDR3: CASRRQGARDGYTF
size: few; V: TRBV4-2; J: TRBJ1-4; CDR3: CASSPSGDREEVEATNEKLFF
size: many; V: TRBV6-5; J: TRBJ2-5; CDR3: CASRRPGRETQYF
size: many; V: TRBV7-2; J: TRBJ2-5; CDR3: CASSSPDRQETQYF
size: many; V: TRBV7-9; J: TRBJ1-1; CDR3: CASSLRRARGGTEAFF
size: many; V: TRBV9; J: TRBJ1-2; CDR3: CASSVGDRGFRRSF
size: NA; V: TRBV4-3; J: TRBJ2-4; CDR3: CASSQALGQPENIQYF
size: many; V: TRBV12-3/TRBV12-4; J: TRBJ1-1; CDR3: CASSLGGAGEAFF
size: NA; V: TRBV20-1; J: TRBJ1-1; CDR3: CSAGRVNTEAFF
size: NA; V: TRBV5-4; J: TRBJ1-1; CDR3: CASSPPGRFTEAFF
size: many; V: TRBV20-1; J: TRBJ1-1; CDR3: CSALDGTITEAFF
size: NA; V: TRBV13; J: TRBJ2-5; CDR3: CASSQRGTQYF
size: many; V: TRBV5-1; J: TRBJ1-1; CDR3: CASSPERGRGNTEAFF
size: few; V: TRBV7-3; J: TRBJ2-1; CDR3: CASSLYGTSLSYNEQFF
size: many; V: TRBV6-5; J: TRBJ1-2; CDR3: CASRGQGNYGYTF
size: many; V: TRBV28; J: TRBJ2-2; CDR3: CASSSGTPGTGELFF
size: many; V: TRBV7-9; J: TRBJ2-2; CDR3: CASSFLAGANTGELFF
size: NA; V: TRBV20-1; J: TRBJ2-1; CDR3: CSASGGAYYNEQFF
size: NA; V: TRBV7-2; J: TRBJ1-2; CDR3: CASSLWGFDGYTF